These T cell receptor beta chains were read from a single sample in a study of blood T cells in healthy people across ages. Each CDR3 protein gets one entry after TCRdb re-called the 5' RACE reads with MiXCR. The repertoire holds nearly 800,000 distinct CDR3 sequences, with roughly 25% as singletons. A further study also used this sample, focusing on T cells of mothers and their children.

Sequenced sample: blood. Receptors originate from a boy younger than 18 in good health. Both conserved end residues are trimmed from each CDR3.

TRBV5-1,TRBJ2-7,ASSPGPSTYEQY
TRBV28,TRBJ2-5,ASSPPQYRQGKETQY
TRBV12-3/TRBV12-4,TRBJ1-5,ASSSPGQGFGNQPQH
TRBV30,TRBJ2-7,AWTEGRGSYERY
TRBV10-3,TRBJ2-7,AISESRNEQY
TRBV30,TRBJ2-3,AWSVRGPDTQY
TRBV5-6,TRBJ1-2,ASSSSRDHRTNHGYT
TRBV12-3/TRBV12-4,TRBJ1-6,ASSLDPNSPLH
TRBV27,TRBJ2-1,AINEGNEQF
TRBV5-1,TRBJ1-1,ASSLEAGGWGTEAF
TRBV10-3,TRBJ2-1,AISESEGGNEQF
TRBV6-2/TRBV6-3,TRBJ2-5,ASSYFGNQETQY
TRBV5-1,TRBJ1-2,ASSATGTGYGGYT
TRBV11-2,TRBJ2-5,ASSPRDNGRETQY
TRBV10-3,TRBJ2-7,ASPTNSFHEQY